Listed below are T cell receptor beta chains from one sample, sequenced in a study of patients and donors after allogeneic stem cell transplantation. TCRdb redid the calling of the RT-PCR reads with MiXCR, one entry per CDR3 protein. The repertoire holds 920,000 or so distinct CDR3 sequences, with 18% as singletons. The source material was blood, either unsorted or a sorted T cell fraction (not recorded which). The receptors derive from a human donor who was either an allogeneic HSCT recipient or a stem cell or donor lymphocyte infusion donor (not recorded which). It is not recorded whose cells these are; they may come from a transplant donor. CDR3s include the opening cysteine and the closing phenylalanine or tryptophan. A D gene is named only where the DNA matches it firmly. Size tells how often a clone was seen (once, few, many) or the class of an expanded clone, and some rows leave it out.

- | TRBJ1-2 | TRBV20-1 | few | CSASPGRGHGYTF | TGCAGTGCTAGCCCCGGACGAGGCCATGGCTACACCTTC
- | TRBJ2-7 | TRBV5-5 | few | CASSLGPDLPYEQYF | TGTGCCAGCAGCTTAGGACCCGACCTACCGTACGAGCAGTACTTC
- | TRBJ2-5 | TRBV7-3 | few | CASRPRASAETQYF | TGTGCCAGCAGGCCTAGGGCCTCAGCGGAGACCCAGTACTTC
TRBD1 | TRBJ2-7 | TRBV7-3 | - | CASSLSRGRRSEQYF | TGTGCCAGCAGCTTGAGCAGGGGGCGCAGGTCCGAGCAGTACTTC
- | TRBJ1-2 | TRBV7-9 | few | CASNTYNYGYTF | TGTGCCAGCAACACTTATAACTATGGCTACACCTTC
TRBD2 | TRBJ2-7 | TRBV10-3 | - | CAISERAGERKQYF | TGTGCCATCAGTGAAAGGGCGGGGGAGAGGAAGCAGTACTTC
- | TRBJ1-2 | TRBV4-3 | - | CASSQSLGYGYTF | TGCGCCAGCAGCCAAAGCTTAGGCTATGGCTACACCTTC
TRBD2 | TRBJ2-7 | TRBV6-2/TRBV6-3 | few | CATVQLARGEQYF | TGTGCCACCGTCCAACTAGCGAGGGGCGAGCAGTACTTC
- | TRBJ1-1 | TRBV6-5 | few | CASSYSGWLGGTEAFF | TGTGCCAGCAGTTACTCAGGGTGGCTAGGGGGCACTGAAGCTTTCTTT
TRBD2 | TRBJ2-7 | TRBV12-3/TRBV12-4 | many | CASSILSGTIYEQYF | TGTGCCAGCAGTATTCTTAGCGGGACAATCTACGAGCAGTACTTC
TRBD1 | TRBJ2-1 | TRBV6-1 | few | CASSRGQGHSNEQFF | TGTGCCAGCAGCCGAGGACAGGGTCACAGCAATGAGCAGTTCTTC
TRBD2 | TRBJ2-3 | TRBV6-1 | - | CASSHRTSGVDTQYF | TGTGCCAGCAGTCACCGGACTAGCGGGGTAGATACGCAGTATTTT
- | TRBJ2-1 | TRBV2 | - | CASRDTGFDEQFF | TGTGCCAGCAGGGACACAGGGTTTGATGAGCAGTTCTTC
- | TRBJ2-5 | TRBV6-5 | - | CASSSSGYWETQYF | TGTGCCAGCAGTTCATCAGGGTATTGGGAGACCCAGTACTTC
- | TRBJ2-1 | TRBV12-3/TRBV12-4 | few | CASSFPTIEVNEQFF | TGTGCCAGCAGTTTCCCGACCATCGAGGTCAATGAGCAGTTCTTC
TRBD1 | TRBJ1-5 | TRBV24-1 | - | CATSDNRDSSNQPQHF | TGTGCCACCAGTGACAACCGGGACAGTAGCAATCAGCCCCAGCATTTT
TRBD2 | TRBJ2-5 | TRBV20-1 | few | CSAISGGDRETQYF | TGCAGTGCTATATCCGGGGGGGATCGGGAGACCCAGTACTTC
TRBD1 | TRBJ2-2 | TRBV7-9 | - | CASRPGQGLAGELFF | TGTGCCAGCAGACCGGGACAGGGGCTCGCCGGGGAGCTGTTTTTT
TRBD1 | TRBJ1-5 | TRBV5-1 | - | CASSLQGAPPQHF | TGCGCCAGCAGCTTACAGGGGGCACCGCCCCAGCATTTT
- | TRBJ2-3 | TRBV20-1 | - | CSAGSRLRDTQYF | TGCAGTGCTGGGTCCCGACTCAGAGATACGCAGTATTTT
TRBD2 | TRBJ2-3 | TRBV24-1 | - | CATSDFSRERDTQYF | TGTGCCACCAGTGATTTTTCGCGGGAGCGGGATACGCAGTATTTT
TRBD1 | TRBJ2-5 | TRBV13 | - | CASSLGQGADETQYF | TGTGCCAGCAGCTTAGGACAGGGGGCTGATGAGACCCAGTACTTC
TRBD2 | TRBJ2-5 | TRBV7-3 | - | CASSLIAGGETQYF | TGTGCCAGCAGCCTCATAGCGGGAGGAGAGACCCAGTACTTC
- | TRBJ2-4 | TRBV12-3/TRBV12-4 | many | CASRVGGKNIQYF | TGTGCCAGCAGGGTGGGTGGCAAAAACATTCAGTACTTC
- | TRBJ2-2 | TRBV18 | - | CASSPTKTNTGELFF | TGTGCCAGCTCACCGACAAAAACGAACACCGGGGAGCTGTTTTTT
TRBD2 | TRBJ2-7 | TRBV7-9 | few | CASSSTSGSVYEQYF | TGTGCCAGCAGCTCGACTAGCGGGAGTGTCTACGAGCAGTACTTC
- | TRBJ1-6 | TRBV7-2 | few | CASSSGQLGSPLHF | TGTGCCAGCAGCTCGGGCCAGTTAGGCTCACCCCTCCACTTT
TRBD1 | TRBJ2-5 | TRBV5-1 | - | CASSFRQGYGETQYF | TGCGCCAGCAGCTTCCGACAGGGGTACGGAGAGACCCAGTACTTC
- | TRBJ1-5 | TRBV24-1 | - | CATSDDGRGNQPQHF | TGTGCCACCAGTGATGACGGACGGGGAAATCAGCCCCAGCATTTT
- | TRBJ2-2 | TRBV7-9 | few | CASSPTGQTRSLELFF | TGTGCCAGCAGCCCCACCGGCCAGACAAGGTCATTGGAGCTGTTTTTT
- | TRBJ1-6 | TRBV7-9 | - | CASSISPVGPFDSPLHF | TGTGCCAGCAGCATCTCTCCCGTCGGGCCGTTCGATTCACCCCTCCACTTT
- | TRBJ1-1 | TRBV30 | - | CAWSNSVANTEAFF | TGTGCCTGGAGTAACAGTGTAGCGAACACTGAAGCTTTCTTT
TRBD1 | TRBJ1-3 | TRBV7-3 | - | CASSLMAPTGPGNTIYF | TGTGCCAGCAGCTTAATGGCGCCGACAGGGCCTGGAAACACCATATATTTT
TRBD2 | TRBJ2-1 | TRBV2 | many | CASSWTSGSMQFF | TGTGCCAGCAGCTGGACTAGCGGGAGTATGCAGTTCTTC
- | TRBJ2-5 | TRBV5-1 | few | CASSPGPKQETQYF | TGCGCCAGCAGCCCGGGACCGAAGCAAGAGACCCAGTACTTC
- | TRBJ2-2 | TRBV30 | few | CAWSVPHRNGELFF | TGTGCCTGGAGTGTTCCTCACAGAAACGGGGAGCTGTTTTTT
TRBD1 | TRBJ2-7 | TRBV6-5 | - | CASTPQGGEQYF | TGTGCCAGCACCCCACAGGGGGGCGAGCAGTACTTC
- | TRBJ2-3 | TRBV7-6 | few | CASQGTSDTQYF | TGTGCCAGCCAGGGTACCTCAGATACGCAGTATTTT
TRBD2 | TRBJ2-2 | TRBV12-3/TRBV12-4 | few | CASSLSLAGLTNTGELFF | TGTGCCAGCAGTTTGTCACTAGCGGGGTTAACGAACACCGGGGAGCTGTTTTTT
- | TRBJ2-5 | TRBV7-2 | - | CASIPPSGSKRETQYF | TGTGCCAGCATTCCCCCTAGTGGTAGCAAGAGGGAGACCCAGTACTTC
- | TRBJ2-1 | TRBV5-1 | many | CASSPRNNEQFF | TGCGCCAGCAGCCCCCGGAACAATGAGCAGTTCTTC
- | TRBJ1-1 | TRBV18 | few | CASSPPEVWTEAFF | TGTGCCAGCTCACCACCGGAGGTTTGGACTGAAGCTTTCTTT
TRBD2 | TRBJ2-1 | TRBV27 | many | CASSFAAYSGDNEQFF | TGTGCCAGCAGCTTCGCGGCCTATAGCGGGGACAATGAGCAGTTCTTC
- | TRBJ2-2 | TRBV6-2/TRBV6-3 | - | CASSYGSPSGELFF | TGTGCCAGCAGTTACGGCAGTCCGAGCGGGGAGCTGTTTTTT
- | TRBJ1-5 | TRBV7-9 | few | CASSSSGNSNQPQHF | TGTGCCAGCAGCTCCTCAGGGAATAGCAATCAGCCCCAGCATTTT
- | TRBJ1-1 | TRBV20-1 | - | CSATAEKAFF | TGCAGTGCTACCGCGGAGAAAGCTTTCTTT
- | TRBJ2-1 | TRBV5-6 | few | CASAVRHNEQFF | TGTGCCAGCGCGGTCCGACACAATGAGCAGTTCTTC
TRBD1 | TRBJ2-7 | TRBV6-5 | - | CASSYAQGQGAALKYF | TGTGCCAGCAGTTACGCACAGGGACAGGGGGCCGCTCTGAAGTACTTC
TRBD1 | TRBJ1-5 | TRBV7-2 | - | CASSLWDRLNQPQHF | TGTGCCAGCAGCTTATGGGACAGGCTAAATCAGCCCCAGCATTTT
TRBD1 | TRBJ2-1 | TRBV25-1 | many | CASSEGDRAIGDEQFF | TGTGCCAGCAGTGAAGGGGACAGGGCAATAGGGGATGAGCAGTTCTTC
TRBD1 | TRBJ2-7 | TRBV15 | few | CATSRGRDRGYEQYF | TGTGCCACCAGCAGAGGAAGGGACAGGGGGTACGAGCAGTACTTC
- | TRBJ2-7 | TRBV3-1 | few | CASSQDSTSRVQYF | TGTGCCAGCAGCCAAGATTCTACTAGCCGGGTGCAGTACTTC
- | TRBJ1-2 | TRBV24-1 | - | CATSPTGTMDGYTF | TGTGCCACCAGCCCGACAGGTACTATGGATGGCTACACCTTC
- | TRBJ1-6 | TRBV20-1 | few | CSALRGKDSPLHF | TGCAGTGCCTTAAGAGGGAAGGATTCACCCCTCCACTTT